This T cell receptor (beta chain) appears in the sequencing data of a study of beta chain features in type 1 diabetes. The wider study: 107,917,701 sorted cells were examined across all samples. Regarding the study as a whole: Patients' naive, central memory and regulatory TCRB repertoires appeared more alike than those of healthy donors.

In its sample, this clone was seen a few times. Its antigen is undetermined. A read error may be the cause here, since a much bigger clone is one base away. This specimen includes other DNA sequences encoding the same CDR3. V gave up 1 base and J gave up 8 bases; unmatched junction bases: 12. This CDR3 spans 16 amino acids. CDR1 and CDR2 from the germline V gene are GTSNPN and SVGIG (reference sequence). The whole isolated RNA underwent reverse transcription, so sequencing captured expressed TCRB transcripts. Clones were read by immunoSEQ multiplex PCR, and TCRdb kept only the in-frame ones, dropping some. The sample consists of under 300,000 clones, around a quarter of them appearing once.

Sequencing input: central memory CD4+ T cells from blood. This sequence originates from a man aged 25-40 years in good health. This sequence joins TRBV30 and TRBJ2-1; the match to TRBD2 covers 9 bases. The chain's CDR3 is CAWSGGDSGRLYEQFF. In nucleotides, the CDR3 is TGTGCCTGGAGTGGGGGGGATAGCGGGAGACTCTATGAGCAGTTCTTC.